This T cell receptor (beta chain) was recorded in a study of shared clonotypes between healthy human individuals. Data came from immunoSEQ multiplex PCR; TCRdb stores just in-frame clones and leaves some out. The sample yields approximately 1.9 million clones, roughly 95% seen once. The CDR3 covers 16 residues. Germline CDR1 is MNHEY and CDR2 is SVGAGI. V lost 0 bases, J lost 0 bases, and 4 bases stayed unmatched. The naive CD8 population came from CD45RO-negative cells selected for CCR7, without terminally differentiated effector memory CD45RA+ cells. There were no recent acute infections or vaccinations among the donors, who were healthy HIV-negative adults. Worth noting for this clone: Other DNA variants within this sample encode the same CDR3.

The sample taken for sequencing was naive CD8+ T cells from PBMCs. The sequence was collected from a man aged 18 to 30 in good health. Some clones in this sample may be carry-over from other donors' samples. The chain joins TRBV6-5 to TRBJ2-7, with TRBD2 identical over 8 bases. CDR3 amino acids: CASSYSTGGYSYEQYF. CDR3 in DNA: TGTGCCAGCAGTTACTCGACGGGAGGGTACTCCTACGAGCAGTACTTC.